The entry below gives a single T cell receptor (beta chain) sequence along with its context. The sample belongs to a study of T-cell reconstitution after alpha-beta-depleted transplantation in children. Preparation of the TCRbeta library involved a method that used unique molecular identifiers. TCRdb fed the PCR reads into MiXCR, producing one record per CDR3 protein. The sample contains approximately 430,000 distinct CDR3 sequences, about a sixth of which appear only once. There are 14 residues in the CDR3. V lost 5 bases, J lost 4 bases, and 6 bases stayed unmatched. Germline CDR1 LGHNA, CDR2 YSLEER.

The chain has TRBV4-3 and TRBJ1-2, with TRBD1 matching 8 bases. This TCR was sampled from a boy younger than two who had a stem cell transplant for Wiskott-Aldrich syndrome, so the T cells may come from the graft donor. Sequences were derived from PBMCs, mostly from graft donor cells, sampled 360 days after TCRalphabeta/CD19-depleted stem cell transplant. The CDR3 bases are TGCGCCAGCAGCGACCGGACAGGGACCTATGGCTACACCTTC. Its protein is CASSDRTGTYGYTF.